Listed below are T cell receptor beta chains from one sample, sequenced in a study of Ad26.COV2.S vaccination and SARS-CoV-2 variants. Profiled with immunoSEQ multiplex PCR; TCRdb holds only in-frame clones, not every one. The sample yields about 390,000 clones, approximately 91% seen once. The specimen was peripheral blood, collected in a trial of Ad26.COV2.S vaccine versus placebo. These receptors all stem from a person between 18 and 65 years old who received the Ad26.COV2.S COVID-19 vaccine or a placebo. Both conserved end residues are part of each CDR3. The D gene is left open where the match is weak. Expanded clones get a size class; other rows say once, few or many, or leave the size out.

clone size: .; D gene: TRBD1; J gene: TRBJ1-2; V gene: TRBV5-4; CDR3 length: 14; CDR3 protein: CASSLQGTEYGYTF; CDR3 DNA: TGTGCCAGCAGCTTACAGGGGACCGAGTATGGCTACACCTTC
clone size: .; D gene: .; J gene: TRBJ2-6; V gene: TRBV7-6; CDR3 length: 17; CDR3 protein: CASSFYGRSSGANVLTF; CDR3 DNA: TGTGCCAGCAGCTTCTATGGTCGAAGCTCTGGGGCCAACGTCCTGACTTTC
clone size: .; D gene: TRBD1; J gene: TRBJ2-7; V gene: TRBV29-1; CDR3 length: 13; CDR3 protein: CSVAVTGGGEQYF; CDR3 DNA: TGCAGCGTTGCGGTCACAGGGGGAGGAGAGCAGTACTTC
clone size: .; D gene: .; J gene: TRBJ2-7; V gene: TRBV6-6; CDR3 length: 14; CDR3 protein: CASSYSPSSYEQYF; CDR3 DNA: TGTGCCAGCAGTTACTCGCCGAGCTCCTACGAGCAGTACTTC
clone size: .; D gene: .; J gene: TRBJ2-2; V gene: TRBV6-4; CDR3 length: 13; CDR3 protein: CASSDYGGGELFF; CDR3 DNA: TGTGCCAGCAGTGACTACGGTGGGGGGGAGCTGTTTTTT
clone size: .; D gene: TRBD1; J gene: TRBJ1-6; V gene: TRBV18; CDR3 length: 16; CDR3 protein: CASSPPRDRGLSPLHF; CDR3 DNA: TGTGCCAGCTCACCACCAAGGGACAGGGGGCTCTCACCCCTCCACTTT
clone size: few; D gene: .; J gene: TRBJ1-1; V gene: TRBV6-5; CDR3 length: 14; CDR3 protein: CATKSIDRGGKAFF; CDR3 DNA: TGTGCCACCAAGTCCATAGATCGTGGGGGAAAAGCTTTCTTT
clone size: .; D gene: TRBD2; J gene: TRBJ2-5; V gene: TRBV18; CDR3 length: 15; CDR3 protein: CASSPPGRPQETQYF; CDR3 DNA: TGTGCCAGCTCACCTCCCGGGAGGCCACAAGAGACCCAGTACTTC
clone size: .; D gene: .; J gene: TRBJ2-7; V gene: TRBV27; CDR3 length: 14; CDR3 protein: CASRRAGASYEQYF; CDR3 DNA: TGTGCCAGCAGACGGGCAGGGGCTTCCTACGAGCAGTACTTC
clone size: .; D gene: .; J gene: TRBJ1-2; V gene: TRBV20-1; CDR3 length: 11; CDR3 protein: CSARGIYGYTF; CDR3 DNA: TGCAGTGCTAGAGGAATCTATGGCTACACCTTC
clone size: .; D gene: .; J gene: TRBJ1-2; V gene: TRBV7-2; CDR3 length: 12; CDR3 protein: CASSFVGMGYTF; CDR3 DNA: TGTGCCAGCAGCTTTGTGGGTATGGGCTACACCTTC
clone size: .; D gene: TRBD1; J gene: TRBJ2-7; V gene: TRBV3-1/TRBV3-2; CDR3 length: 14; CDR3 protein: CASSFGQGVYEQYF; CDR3 DNA: TGTGCCAGCAGCTTCGGACAGGGGGTCTACGAGCAGTACTTC
clone size: .; D gene: .; J gene: TRBJ1-2; V gene: TRBV9; CDR3 length: 15; CDR3 protein: CASSVDLTANYGYTF; CDR3 DNA: TGTGCCAGCAGCGTAGACCTGACAGCTAACTATGGCTACACCTTC
clone size: .; D gene: .; J gene: TRBJ1-5; V gene: TRBV27; CDR3 length: 16; CDR3 protein: CASSLSKPVHNQPQHF; CDR3 DNA: TGTGCCAGCAGTTTATCGAAACCCGTCCACAATCAGCCCCAGCATTTT
clone size: once; D gene: TRBD1; J gene: TRBJ1-4; V gene: TRBV30; CDR3 length: 12; CDR3 protein: CAWDREGEKLFF; CDR3 DNA: TGTGCCTGGGACAGGGAGGGGGAAAAACTGTTTTTT
clone size: .; D gene: .; J gene: TRBJ1-1; V gene: TRBV6-6; CDR3 length: 14; CDR3 protein: CASSYSMAGVGAFF; CDR3 DNA: TGTGCCAGCAGTTACTCGATGGCAGGGGTTGGAGCTTTCTTT
clone size: .; D gene: .; J gene: TRBJ2-1; V gene: TRBV7-8; CDR3 length: 15; CDR3 protein: CASSSWTPSENEQFF; CDR3 DNA: TGTGCCAGCAGCTCATGGACGCCCAGTGAAAATGAGCAGTTCTTC
clone size: .; D gene: .; J gene: TRBJ2-7; V gene: TRBV7-2; CDR3 length: 14; CDR3 protein: CASSLETGTYEQYF; CDR3 DNA: TGTGCCAGCAGCTTAGAGACAGGAACCTACGAGCAGTACTTC
clone size: few; D gene: .; J gene: TRBJ1-1; V gene: TRBV21-1; CDR3 length: 16; CDR3 protein: CASSKIKRQGAPGAFF; CDR3 DNA: TGTGCCAGCAGCAAAATCAAGAGACAGGGGGCGCCGGGGGCTTTCTTT
clone size: .; D gene: TRBD2; J gene: TRBJ2-7; V gene: TRBV5-4; CDR3 length: 15; CDR3 protein: CASSWGGKSSYEQYF; CDR3 DNA: TGTGCCAGCAGCTGGGGGGGTAAAAGCTCCTACGAGCAGTACTTC
clone size: .; D gene: .; J gene: TRBJ2-5; V gene: TRBV9; CDR3 length: 15; CDR3 protein: CASSVGSGASETQYF; CDR3 DNA: TGTGCCAGCAGCGTAGGATCGGGGGCTTCAGAGACCCAGTACTTC
clone size: .; D gene: .; J gene: TRBJ1-6; V gene: TRBV5-5; CDR3 length: 17; CDR3 protein: CASSLWTAVSYNSPLHF; CDR3 DNA: TGTGCCAGCAGCCTTTGGACGGCCGTCTCCTATAATTCACCCCTCCACTTT
clone size: .; D gene: .; J gene: TRBJ2-5; V gene: TRBV6-2/TRBV6-3; CDR3 length: 12; CDR3 protein: CASSAGQETQYF; CDR3 DNA: TGTGCCAGCAGTGCCGGCCAAGAGACCCAGTACTTC
clone size: .; D gene: .; J gene: TRBJ2-4; V gene: TRBV3-1/TRBV3-2; CDR3 length: 17; CDR3 protein: CASSQLRGGWTQGIQYF; CDR3 DNA: TGTGCCAGCAGCCAACTTCGTGGGGGGTGGACCCAGGGCATTCAGTACTTC
clone size: .; D gene: TRBD1; J gene: TRBJ1-2; V gene: TRBV7-9; CDR3 length: 16; CDR3 protein: CASSLAGFEGASGYTF; CDR3 DNA: TGTGCCAGCAGCTTAGCGGGCTTCGAGGGGGCAAGTGGCTACACCTTC
clone size: .; D gene: .; J gene: TRBJ2-5; V gene: TRBV2; CDR3 length: 13; CDR3 protein: CASRGDEGRISYF; CDR3 DNA: TGTGCCAGCAGAGGGGACGAGGGCCGGATTTCCTACTTC
clone size: .; D gene: .; J gene: TRBJ2-7; V gene: TRBV10-3; CDR3 length: 12; CDR3 protein: CAIPPLYYEQYF; CDR3 DNA: TGTGCCATCCCCCCATTATACTACGAGCAGTACTTC
clone size: once; D gene: .; J gene: TRBJ2-4; V gene: TRBV6-1; CDR3 length: 16; CDR3 protein: CASSEGLVGAKNIQYF; CDR3 DNA: TGTGCCAGCAGTGAAGGTCTAGTGGGGGCCAAAAACATTCAGTACTTC
clone size: .; D gene: TRBD2; J gene: TRBJ2-2; V gene: TRBV10-3; CDR3 length: 15; CDR3 protein: CAISVTGGGTGELFF; CDR3 DNA: TGTGCCATCAGTGTAACGGGGGGAGGCACCGGGGAGCTGTTTTTT
clone size: .; D gene: .; J gene: TRBJ1-3; V gene: TRBV28; CDR3 length: 12; CDR3 protein: CASTFVGNTIYF; CDR3 DNA: TGTGCCAGCACCTTCGTAGGAAACACCATATATTTT
clone size: .; D gene: .; J gene: TRBJ1-5; V gene: TRBV6-2/TRBV6-3; CDR3 length: 16; CDR3 protein: CASSYSWVGSNQPQHF; CDR3 DNA: TGTGCCAGCAGTTACTCGTGGGTCGGGAGCAATCAGCCCCAGCATTTT
clone size: .; D gene: .; J gene: TRBJ2-1; V gene: TRBV29-1; CDR3 length: 13; CDR3 protein: CSGGDGIYNEQFF; CDR3 DNA: TGCAGCGGGGGGGACGGTATCTACAATGAGCAGTTCTTC
clone size: once; D gene: .; J gene: TRBJ1-1; V gene: TRBV4-1; CDR3 length: 14; CDR3 protein: CASSHVGGRAGAFF; CDR3 DNA: TGCGCCAGCAGCCACGTAGGCGGGCGCGCCGGAGCTTTCTTT
clone size: .; D gene: .; J gene: TRBJ2-3; V gene: TRBV7-9; CDR3 length: 12; CDR3 protein: CASSLVSDTQYF; CDR3 DNA: TGTGCCAGCAGCTTAGTCTCGGATACGCAGTATTTT
clone size: once; D gene: .; J gene: TRBJ2-1; V gene: TRBV19; CDR3 length: 14; CDR3 protein: CASSNNRRYNEQFF; CDR3 DNA: TGTGCCAGTAGTAATAACAGGCGGTACAATGAGCAGTTCTTC
clone size: once; D gene: TRBD1; J gene: TRBJ1-3; V gene: TRBV4-1; CDR3 length: 15; CDR3 protein: CASSQDRGTGNTIYF; CDR3 DNA: TGCGCCAGCAGCCAGGACAGGGGGACTGGAAACACCATATATTTT
clone size: once; D gene: TRBD2; J gene: TRBJ2-7; V gene: TRBV7-9; CDR3 length: 14; CDR3 protein: CASGRGGPSYEQYF; CDR3 DNA: TGTGCCAGCGGGAGGGGAGGCCCTTCCTACGAGCAGTACTTC
clone size: .; D gene: .; J gene: TRBJ1-3; V gene: TRBV2; CDR3 length: 12; CDR3 protein: CATRTEGNTIYF; CDR3 DNA: TGTGCCACCCGGACAGAAGGAAACACCATATATTTT
clone size: once; D gene: .; J gene: TRBJ1-4; V gene: TRBV27; CDR3 length: 14; CDR3 protein: CASIGRATNEKLFF; CDR3 DNA: TGTGCCAGCATCGGCCGAGCAACTAATGAAAAACTGTTTTTT